These T cell receptor beta chains were read from a single sample in a study of tumor and adjacent non-tumor tissue in lung cancer. TCRdb processed the multiplex PCR reads anew with MiXCR; each CDR3 protein has one entry. The sample shows under 150,000 distinct CDR3 sequences, roughly 64% of them seen only once. Sequencing used lung tumor tissue. These receptor sequences come from a man aged 30 to 39 with non-small cell lung cancer. Both conserved end residues are part of each CDR3. A D gene is named only where the DNA matches it firmly. The size of a clone is reported for some rows only, either as once, few or many, or as a class for expanded clones.

j_call: TRBJ2-7
d_call: .
v_call: TRBV6-2/TRBV6-3
clone_size: many
cdr3_aa: CASSYGWEQYF
cdr3_nt: TGTGCCAGCAGTTACGGGTGGGAGCAGTACTTC

j_call: TRBJ2-2
d_call: .
v_call: TRBV5-5
clone_size: .
cdr3_aa: CASSLYPTGHNTGELFF
cdr3_nt: TGTGCCAGCAGCTTATACCCAACGGGACACAACACCGGGGAGCTGTTTTTT

j_call: TRBJ2-3
d_call: .
v_call: TRBV6-1
clone_size: few
cdr3_aa: CASSPRDGISDTQYF
cdr3_nt: TGTGCCAGCAGTCCCCGGGACGGGATATCAGATACGCAGTATTTT

j_call: TRBJ2-3
d_call: .
v_call: TRBV20-1
clone_size: .
cdr3_aa: CSHLEASRYTVTQYF
cdr3_nt: TGCAGCCATCTGGAAGCTAGCAGATACACAGTTACGCAGTATTTT

j_call: TRBJ2-3
d_call: TRBD2
v_call: TRBV7-9
clone_size: few
cdr3_aa: CASSLIAGGDTQYF
cdr3_nt: TGTGCCAGCAGCCTGATCGCGGGAGGGGATACGCAGTATTTT

j_call: TRBJ1-2
d_call: .
v_call: TRBV20-1
clone_size: .
cdr3_aa: CSARDLDSLTFYTF
cdr3_nt: TGCAGTGCTAGAGATCTGGACAGCCTGACGTTCTACACCTTC

j_call: TRBJ1-5
d_call: TRBD1
v_call: TRBV6-5
clone_size: many
cdr3_aa: CASSYSNRGLQPQHF
cdr3_nt: TGTGCCAGCAGTTACTCGAACAGGGGGCTACAGCCCCAGCATTTT

j_call: TRBJ2-5
d_call: TRBD2
v_call: TRBV6-2/TRBV6-3
clone_size: many
cdr3_aa: CASSSSGVVETQYF
cdr3_nt: TGTGCCAGCAGCTCTAGCGGGGTCGTGGAGACCCAGTACTTC

j_call: TRBJ1-6
d_call: .
v_call: TRBV6-1
clone_size: .
cdr3_aa: CASSERQTLANSPLHF
cdr3_nt: TGTGCCAGCAGTGAGAGACAGACCCTAGCCAATTCACCCCTCCACTTT

j_call: TRBJ2-1
d_call: TRBD2
v_call: TRBV7-2
clone_size: .
cdr3_aa: CASSLESQGFGLAGSGEQFF
cdr3_nt: TGTGCCAGCAGCTTAGAATCTCAGGGTTTTGGGCTAGCGGGGTCGGGTGAGCAGTTCTTC

j_call: TRBJ1-1
d_call: .
v_call: TRBV6-1
clone_size: .
cdr3_aa: CASSEALLGTVMNTEAFF
cdr3_nt: TGTGCCAGCAGCGAAGCGCTTCTGGGGACCGTAATGAACACTGAAGCTTTCTTT

j_call: TRBJ2-6
d_call: TRBD1
v_call: TRBV12-3/TRBV12-4
clone_size: .
cdr3_aa: CANSLGGAGANVLTF
cdr3_nt: TGTGCCAACAGCTTAGGGGGCGCCGGGGCCAACGTCCTGACTTTC

j_call: TRBJ2-3
d_call: .
v_call: TRBV7-2
clone_size: .
cdr3_aa: CASSLVGAPADTQYF
cdr3_nt: TGTGCCAGCAGCTTAGTTGGGGCCCCAGCGGATACGCAGTATTTT

j_call: TRBJ2-3
d_call: TRBD1
v_call: TRBV5-6
clone_size: .
cdr3_aa: CASVRGQANTDTQYF
cdr3_nt: TGTGCCAGCGTACGAGGACAGGCTAACACAGATACGCAGTATTTT

j_call: TRBJ2-2
d_call: .
v_call: TRBV20-1
clone_size: many
cdr3_aa: CSARDITGQDTGELFF
cdr3_nt: TGCAGTGCTAGAGATATAACGGGGCAGGACACCGGGGAGCTGTTTTTT

j_call: TRBJ2-2
d_call: .
v_call: TRBV4-3
clone_size: .
cdr3_aa: CASSQDQLRTGELSF
cdr3_nt: TGCGCCAGCAGCCAAGATCAACTCCGGACCGGGGAGCTGTCTTTT

j_call: TRBJ2-7
d_call: .
v_call: TRBV29-1
clone_size: .
cdr3_aa: CSVRDNSYHEQYF
cdr3_nt: TGCAGTGTCAGGGACAACAGCTACCACGAGCAGTACTTC

j_call: TRBJ2-2
d_call: .
v_call: TRBV29-1
clone_size: .
cdr3_aa: CNVEPPGTTRELFF
cdr3_nt: TGCAACGTTGAACCACCTGGGACCACCAGGGAGCTGTTTTTT

j_call: TRBJ2-2
d_call: TRBD2
v_call: TRBV6-1
clone_size: many
cdr3_aa: CASKAGDTGELFF
cdr3_nt: TGTGCCAGCAAGGCGGGAGACACCGGGGAGCTGTTTTTT

j_call: TRBJ2-1
d_call: TRBD2
v_call: TRBV12-3/TRBV12-4
clone_size: .
cdr3_aa: CASTRASGGAGNEQFF
cdr3_nt: TGTGCCAGCACCAGGGCTAGCGGGGGGGCAGGCAATGAGCAGTTCTTC

j_call: TRBJ1-1
d_call: .
v_call: TRBV4-1
clone_size: many
cdr3_aa: CASSQGGSATNTEAFF
cdr3_nt: TGCGCCAGCAGCCAAGGCGGAAGTGCTACGAACACTGAAGCTTTCTTT

j_call: TRBJ2-1
d_call: .
v_call: TRBV30
clone_size: .
cdr3_aa: CAWGGDTYNEQLF
cdr3_nt: TGTGCATGGGGTGGGGATACCTACAATGAGCAGTTATTC

j_call: TRBJ1-6
d_call: .
v_call: TRBV12-3/TRBV12-4
clone_size: .
cdr3_aa: CASSLGASRSFNSPFHF
cdr3_nt: TGTGCCAGCAGTCTTGGGGCATCCCGCTCCTTTAATTCACCCTTCCACTTT

j_call: TRBJ2-7
d_call: TRBD1
v_call: TRBV7-9
clone_size: .
cdr3_aa: CASSLDPGQGFNGQYF
cdr3_nt: TGTGCCAGCAGCTTAGATCCGGGACAGGGTTTCAACGGGCAGTACTTC

j_call: TRBJ2-7
d_call: TRBD2
v_call: TRBV6-5
clone_size: once
cdr3_aa: CANKPAGPPYEQYF
cdr3_nt: TGTGCCAACAAACCAGCGGGACCCCCCTACGAGCAGTACTTC

j_call: TRBJ2-3
d_call: .
v_call: TRBV12-3/TRBV12-4
clone_size: .
cdr3_aa: CATRLWGTTDTQYF
cdr3_nt: TGTGCCACCAGATTGTGGGGAACCACAGATACACAGTATTTT

j_call: TRBJ2-7
d_call: .
v_call: TRBV20-1
clone_size: many
cdr3_aa: CSARPKSYEQYF
cdr3_nt: TGCAGTGCTAGACCGAAGTCTTACGAGCAGTACTTC

j_call: TRBJ2-7
d_call: TRBD1
v_call: TRBV6-6
clone_size: .
cdr3_aa: CASTLTRDRDSYEQNF
cdr3_nt: TGTGCCAGCACTTTAACCCGGGACAGGGACTCCTACGAGCAGAACTTC

j_call: TRBJ2-3
d_call: .
v_call: TRBV29-1
clone_size: many
cdr3_aa: CSVEKGVVDTQYF
cdr3_nt: TGCAGCGTTGAGAAGGGGGTGGTAGATACGCAGTATTTT

j_call: TRBJ1-2
d_call: TRBD1
v_call: TRBV2
clone_size: once
cdr3_aa: CAGSPGTANYGYTF
cdr3_nt: TGTGCCGGCAGCCCAGGGACAGCTAACTATGGCTACACCTTC

j_call: TRBJ2-5
d_call: .
v_call: TRBV24-1
clone_size: once
cdr3_aa: CVTTGQGGQETQYF
cdr3_nt: TGTGTCACCACTGGACAGGGAGGGCAAGAGACCCAGTACTTC

j_call: TRBJ1-4
d_call: .
v_call: TRBV20-1
clone_size: .
cdr3_aa: CSAQWAQVWGGNEKLFF
cdr3_nt: TGCAGTGCTCAGTGGGCTCAGGTGTGGGGAGGGAATGAAAAACTGTTTTTT

j_call: TRBJ1-2
d_call: .
v_call: TRBV5-4
clone_size: .
cdr3_aa: CASIPQGEGSYDYAF
cdr3_nt: TGTGCCAGCATCCCCCAGGGTGAGGGATCGTATGACTACGCCTTC

j_call: TRBJ1-1
d_call: TRBD1
v_call: TRBV12-3/TRBV12-4
clone_size: .
cdr3_aa: CASNRQGENSEAFF
cdr3_nt: TGTGCCAGCAATAGACAGGGGGAGAACAGTGAAGCTTTCTTT

j_call: TRBJ1-2
d_call: TRBD1
v_call: TRBV29-1
clone_size: .
cdr3_aa: CSARDRGRGNCSYTF
cdr3_nt: TGCAGCGCCCGGGACAGGGGGCGAGGAAACTGTAGCTACACCTTC

j_call: TRBJ2-1
d_call: TRBD2
v_call: TRBV5-1
clone_size: many
cdr3_aa: CASSLVAGEYNEQFF
cdr3_nt: TGCGCCAGCAGCTTGGTGGCGGGAGAATACAATGAGCAGTTCTTC

j_call: TRBJ2-1
d_call: TRBD2
v_call: TRBV20-1
clone_size: .
cdr3_aa: CSTLTGTIDLHEQFF
cdr3_nt: TGCAGTACCCTGACCGGGACTATCGATCTCCATGAGCAGTTCTTC

j_call: TRBJ1-1
d_call: .
v_call: TRBV4-2
clone_size: .
cdr3_aa: CASSPHLKTEAFF
cdr3_nt: TGTGCCAGCAGCCCCCATTTGAAGACTGAAGCTTTCTTC

j_call: TRBJ2-7
d_call: TRBD2
v_call: TRBV5-6
clone_size: .
cdr3_aa: CASSLVGTSLCEQYF
cdr3_nt: TGTGCTAGCAGCTTGGTCGGGACTAGTTTATGCGAGCAGTACTTC

j_call: TRBJ1-2
d_call: .
v_call: TRBV29-1
clone_size: .
cdr3_aa: CSTDVAGAILGGYTF
cdr3_nt: TGCAGCACTGATGTGGCAGGGGCGATCTTGGGAGGCTACACCTTC

j_call: TRBJ2-7
d_call: .
v_call: TRBV20-1
clone_size: .
cdr3_aa: CSARDGPAGSTYEQYF
cdr3_nt: TGCAGTGCTAGAGATGGCCCAGCGGGTTCTACCTACGAGCAGTACTTC

j_call: TRBJ1-5
d_call: TRBD1
v_call: TRBV5-6
clone_size: .
cdr3_aa: CVSSLATGGNQPQHF
cdr3_nt: TGTGTCAGCAGCTTGGCGACAGGGGGCAATCAGCCTCAGCATTTT

j_call: TRBJ2-1
d_call: TRBD1
v_call: TRBV6-2/TRBV6-3
clone_size: many
cdr3_aa: CASSRTGYNEQFF
cdr3_nt: TGTGCCAGCAGTAGGACAGGGTACAATGAGCAGTTCTTC

j_call: TRBJ1-5
d_call: .
v_call: TRBV4-3
clone_size: .
cdr3_aa: CASSQAPGSNRPQHF
cdr3_nt: TGCGCCAGTAGCCAAGCGCCAGGTAGCAATCGGCCCCAGCATTTT

j_call: TRBJ2-1
d_call: .
v_call: TRBV11-2
clone_size: .
cdr3_aa: CASETRSRNEQFF
cdr3_nt: TGTGCCAGCGAGACCAGGAGTCGCAATGAGCAGTTCTTC

j_call: TRBJ2-3
d_call: TRBD2
v_call: TRBV20-1
clone_size: .
cdr3_aa: CSAHSPGTRGNIDTQYF
cdr3_nt: TGCAGTGCTCACTCCCCCGGGACTAGGGGGAACATAGATACGCAGTATTTT

j_call: TRBJ2-1
d_call: .
v_call: TRBV4-2
clone_size: many
cdr3_aa: CASGGNNEQFF
cdr3_nt: TGTGCCAGCGGGGGCAACAATGAGCAGTTCTTC

j_call: TRBJ1-1
d_call: TRBD1
v_call: TRBV11-2
clone_size: once
cdr3_aa: CATPGTGGTEAFF
cdr3_nt: TGTGCCACTCCCGGTACAGGGGGAACTGAAGCTTTCTTT

j_call: TRBJ2-3
d_call: .
v_call: TRBV20-1
clone_size: .
cdr3_aa: CSAISDPSSTDTQYF
cdr3_nt: TGCAGTGCTATATCGGATCCATCTAGCACAGATACGCAGTATTTT

j_call: TRBJ1-1
d_call: .
v_call: TRBV5-6
clone_size: .
cdr3_aa: CASSSSGTRGSEVFF
cdr3_nt: TGTGCCAGCAGCTCCTCCGGGACAAGGGGCAGCGAAGTTTTCTTT

j_call: TRBJ2-6
d_call: .
v_call: TRBV6-5
clone_size: once
cdr3_aa: CASSLNLGSGANVLTF
cdr3_nt: TGTGCCAGCAGTTTGAACCTAGGGTCTGGGGCCAACGTCCTGACTTTC

j_call: TRBJ2-7
d_call: .
v_call: TRBV11-2
clone_size: .
cdr3_aa: CTSNLERARPLNEQYF
cdr3_nt: TGTACCAGCAACTTAGAACGGGCACGGCCTCTCAACGAGCAGTACTTC

j_call: TRBJ1-2
d_call: .
v_call: TRBV5-1
clone_size: .
cdr3_aa: CASSFHRASFDYNF
cdr3_nt: TGCGCCAGCAGCTTTCACAGGGCATCCTTCGACTACAACTTC

j_call: TRBJ2-1
d_call: TRBD2
v_call: TRBV19
clone_size: .
cdr3_aa: CASSRLAERNEQFF
cdr3_nt: TGTGCCAGTAGCCGACTAGCAGAAAGGAATGAGCAGTTCTTC

j_call: TRBJ1-1
d_call: .
v_call: TRBV4-1
clone_size: .
cdr3_aa: CASSQDIYMGDTEAFF
cdr3_nt: TGCGCCAGCAGCCAAGATATCTATATGGGAGACACTGAAGCTTTCTTT

j_call: TRBJ2-7
d_call: .
v_call: TRBV12-3/TRBV12-4
clone_size: few
cdr3_aa: CAGSLGLSPYEQYF
cdr3_nt: TGTGCTGGCAGTTTGGGGCTGTCCCCCTACGAGCAGTACTTC

j_call: TRBJ2-5
d_call: .
v_call: TRBV5-6
clone_size: .
cdr3_aa: CASIGLGLETQYF
cdr3_nt: TGTGCCAGTATCGGGTTGGGGCTGGAGACCCAGTACTTC

j_call: TRBJ2-7
d_call: TRBD2
v_call: TRBV4-1
clone_size: few
cdr3_aa: CASSQETSATYEQYF
cdr3_nt: TGCGCCAGCAGCCAAGAAACTAGCGCGACCTACGAGCAGTACTTC

j_call: TRBJ2-6
d_call: TRBD1
v_call: TRBV20-1
clone_size: many
cdr3_aa: CSASRGFSSSGANVLTF
cdr3_nt: TGCAGTGCTAGCAGGGGGTTCTCCAGCTCTGGGGCCAACGTCCTGACTTTC

j_call: TRBJ1-5
d_call: TRBD1
v_call: TRBV6-6
clone_size: many
cdr3_aa: CASSYVTGGNQPQHF
cdr3_nt: TGTGCCAGCAGTTACGTGACAGGGGGAAATCAGCCCCAGCATTTT